This section outlines one T cell receptor beta chain sequence together with its context. The record originates from a study of blood T cell repertoires in COVID-19. Study-level information: The study drew acute and convalescent COVID-19 samples from the United States, Italy and Spain. From T cells, B-cell-depleted T cells, or PBMCs came the material, which was cDNA or gDNA.

Sequencing was performed with immunoSEQ multiplex PCR; in TCRdb, only in-frame clones are kept and a portion is missing. The data show around 160,000 clones, around 80% seen once. V lost 3 bases and J lost 0; bases outside the gene matches: 5. CDR3 length: 16 residues. Germline CDR1 SGDLS, CDR2 YYNGEE. Symptom resolution, clearance, or two negative PCRs marked the recovered donors of Cohort 3. The clonotype comes from a man aged 50 or older who had recovered from COVID-19. The chain combines TRBV9 with TRBJ2-1; 8 bases fit TRBD2. The sequenced material came from PBMCs or T cells enriched from blood (not recorded which). CDR3 sequence: CASSGGSGSSYNEQFF. The CDR3 region has the DNA TGTGCCAGCAGCGGAGGAAGCGGGAGCTCCTACAATGAGCAGTTCTTC.